This TCR beta chain stems from a study of blood T cells in healthy people across ages. Notes on the study in general: Older age went with lower TCR beta diversity per million T cells, in a roughly linear way.

Germline values: CDR1 LGHNA, CDR2 YNFKEQ. CDR3 length: 16 amino acids. It was with a sample-barcoded 5' primer and a J-beta primer mix that a second PCR of roughly 7 to 12 cycles was run. Using its own MiXCR run on the 5' RACE reads, TCRdb lists one record per CDR3 protein. The sample has around 700,000 distinct CDR3 sequences; roughly 25% are singletons. Notes on this clonotype: Its matching antigen is unknown.

This sample was also put to use in a study of T cells of mothers and their children. That study adds: Over five children, together with their three healthy Caucasian mothers, made up the donors.

V gene TRBV4-2 combines with J gene TRBJ2-5; the D is unclear. The J call may be faulty, since TRBJ2-1 better matches the DNA end. Sequencing input: blood. This receptor was taken from a boy aged 10-17 years in good health. The CDR3 loop is CASSQDPHTVIDEQFF. The CDR3 DNA sequence: TGTGCCAGCAGCCAAGATCCCCACACGGTCATCGATGAGCAGTTCTTC.